Shown below are 22 T cell receptor beta chains from a single sample sequenced in a study of T cell repertoires in cytomegalovirus infection. TCRdb reprocessed the reads via MiXCR and lists one record per CDR3 protein. The sample has 550,000 to 850,000 distinct CDR3 sequences, around a third seen once. These receptors' targets are unknown. The sequencing here drew on cultured PBMCs, taken from culture after CMV antigen stimulation. The receptor source for this set is a human donor in good health (CMV status not recorded). Some clones in this sample may be carry-over from other donors' samples.

A few counts support this clonotype. V gene TRBV7-2 combines with J gene TRBJ2-7, with a weak D call TRBD1 (6 bases). The CDR3 is 14 amino acids. Germline lookup yields CDR1 SGHTA and CDR2 FQGNSA. Trimming stripped 5 bases from V and 11 bases from J, with 22 bases between. CDR3 sequence: CASSPTTPVRTEYF. CDR3 bases: TGTGCCAGCAGCCCGACGACACCCGTAAGGACAGAGTACTTC.

This clonotype has only a few counts. This sequence joins TRBV5-6 and TRBJ2-3; 7 bases match TRBD1. This CDR3 has 17 amino acids. Germline V gene sequence: CDR1 SGHDT, CDR2 YYEEEE. The junction had 9 bases not matched to a gene; V was cut back by 2 bases and J by 0 bases. CDR3 residues: CASSFGPGTASTDTQYF. In DNA, the CDR3 is TGTGCCAGCAGCTTCGGGCCCGGGACAGCTAGCACAGATACGCAGTATTTT.

The rearrangement uses TRBV4-1 and TRBJ1-2, with no clear D. CDR3 size: 14 residues. V lost 0 bases and J 2 bases, leaving 7 bases between the germline ends. The germline gives CDR1 MGHRA, CDR2 YSYEKL. The CDR3 DNA follows: TGCGCCAGCAGCCAAGAAAGGCGGAACTATGGCTACACCTTC. Its protein is CASSQERRNYGYTF.

The chain uses TRBV7-9 and TRBJ2-2; 7 bases align to TRBD1. V was pared by 5 bases and J by 2 bases, with 8 bases of the junction left unmatched. Per germline, CDR1 SEHNR and CDR2 FQNEAQ (reference sequence). The CDR3 has 16 amino acids. The CDR3: CASSTHRGQNTGELFF. CDR3 nucleotide sequence: TGTGCCAGCAGCACCCACAGGGGCCAAAACACCGGGGAGCTGTTTTTT.

This clonotype was recorded a few times. This sequence joins TRBV28 and TRBJ1-5; tentatively, D is TRBD1 (6 bases). The length of the CDR3 is 17 residues. Germline V gives CDR1 MDHEN, CDR2 SYDVKM. The V and J ends lost 1 base and 0 bases respectively, with 13 bases between them. CDR3 sequence reads: CASSLLGGPASNQPQHF. The CDR3 DNA is TGTGCCAGCAGTTTATTAGGGGGGCCGGCTAGCAATCAGCCCCAGCATTTT.

This clonotype was found a few times. The chain has TRBV6-1 and TRBJ2-7; possibly TRBD1 for D (6 bases). The CDR3 is made up of 15 amino acids. From germline, CDR1 is MNHNS and CDR2 SASEGT. Deletions cut 1 base from V and 5 bases from J, with 15 bases between. Here the CDR3 DNA reads TGTGCCAGCAGTGAAGGTGTCTTGGGGGCTGACGAGCAGTACTTC. Encoded protein: CASSEGVLGADEQYF.

This clonotype appeared many times. The chain recombines TRBV7-2 with TRBJ2-7; tentative D call: TRBD2 (6 bases). Germline V gene data show CDR1 as SGHTA and CDR2 as FQGNSA. Trimming stripped 6 bases from V and 4 bases from J, with 19 bases between. CDR3 length: 15 amino acids. This CDR3 is CASRVGRGDGYEQYF. The CDR3 bases are TGTGCCAGCAGAGTGGGGCGGGGAGACGGTTACGAGCAGTACTTC.

The rearrangement uses TRBV4-1 and TRBJ2-7, with D hard to call. From germline, CDR1 is MGHRA and CDR2 YSYEKL. The CDR3 runs 19 residues. The ends were cut back, 2 bases at V and 2 bases at J, with 25 bases in the middle. The CDR3 loop reads CASSQILSVSYQSAYEQYF. DNA for the CDR3: TGCGCCAGCAGCCAAATCCTCAGTGTGTCGTACCAATCGGCCTACGAGCAGTACTTC.

The J gene is TRBJ2-1, the V gene TRBV6-2 or TRBV6-3, with 7 bases matching TRBD2. Per germline, CDR1 MNHEY and CDR2 SVGEGT. The ends lost 5 bases at V and 6 bases at J; junction bases unmatched: 7. The CDR3 sequence is 14 residues long. CDR3 in amino acids: CASSRLAFVNEQFF. The CDR3 coding sequence is TGTGCCAGCAGTCGACTAGCTTTTGTCAATGAGCAGTTCTTC.

The J gene is TRBJ2-2, the V gene TRBV27; D is possibly TRBD2 (6 bases). Per germline, CDR1 MNHEY and CDR2 SMNVEV (reference sequence). The CDR3 spans 15 residues. Trimming cost V 6 bases and J 6 bases, with 17 bases left between them. In nucleotides, the CDR3 is TGTGCCAGCAGAGCCGGGACTTCCCTCTCCGGGGAGCTGTTTTTT. Translating gives CASRAGTSLSGELFF.

This chain joins TRBV7-8 and TRBJ1-2; possibly TRBD1 for D (5 bases). CDR1 is SGHVS and CDR2 is FQNEAQ in the germline V gene. This CDR3 comprises 14 residues. The V and J ends lost 5 bases and 4 bases respectively, with 14 bases between them. This CDR3 is CASSPRDGFYGYTF. The CDR3 DNA reads TGTGCCAGCAGCCCGAGGGACGGATTCTATGGCTACACCTTC.

This chain uses TRBV20-1 with TRBJ2-5, with 9 bases lining up with TRBD2. This CDR3 contains 11 residues. After removal of 1 base from V and 11 bases from J, the junction contained 2 bases not matched to a gene. Germline V gene data show CDR1 as DFQATT and CDR2 as SNEGSKA (reference sequence). CDR3 protein: CSARGLAGQYF. The CDR3 bases are TGCAGTGCTAGAGGGCTAGCGGGGCAGTACTTC.

Ten or more counts support this clonotype. The chain uses TRBV7-8 and TRBJ1-4; D unclear. V was pared by 2 bases and J by 5 bases, with 6 bases between. Germline lookup yields CDR1 SGHVS and CDR2 FQNEAQ. The CDR3 contains 13 residues. In DNA, the CDR3 is TGTGCCAGCAGCTTAAACGGGAATGAAAAACTGTTTTTT. Translating gives CASSLNGNEKLFF. Drawing the rest from reference TRBV7-8 and TRBJ1-4, the complete variable domain is GAGVSQSPRYKVAKRGQDVALRCDPISGHVSLFWYQQALGQGPEFLTYFQNEAQLDKSGLPSDRFFAERPEGSVSTLKIQRTQQEDSAVYLCASSLNGNEKLFFGSGTQLSVL.

V usage is TRBV19 and J usage is TRBJ1-5; D uncertain. Germline loops: CDR1 LNHDA, CDR2 SQIVND (reference sequence). Trimming stripped 4 bases from V and 5 bases from J, with 9 bases between. The CDR3 sequence is 13 residues long. Written as DNA, the CDR3 is TGTGCCAGTAGTAGCACAAGGGATCAGCCCCAGCATTTT. Translated: CASSSTRDQPQHF.

This sequence joins TRBV19 and TRBJ1-1; perhaps TRBD1 as D (5 bases). Trimming pared 3 bases from V and 5 bases from J, leaving 13 bases between. CDR3 length: 14 residues. The germline V gene has CDR1 LNHDA and CDR2 SQIVND (reference sequence). CDR3 sequence reads: CASSMRGRLTEAFF. CDR3 bases: TGTGCCAGTAGTATGAGGGGACGGTTAACTGAAGCTTTCTTT.

V is TRBV2 and J is TRBJ2-5; 9 positions match TRBD2. Germline V gene data show CDR1 as SNHLY and CDR2 as FYNNEI. Unmatched junction bases numbered 8, after V lost 4 bases and J lost 2 bases. The CDR3 runs 16 residues. The CDR3 loop reads CASSGQAGGLQETQYF. CDR3 DNA sequence: TGTGCCAGCAGTGGTCAAGCGGGAGGCCTTCAAGAGACCCAGTACTTC. Variable domain in full (rest from reference TRBV2 and TRBJ2-5): EPEVTQTPSHQVTQMGQEVILRCVPISNHLYFYWYRQILGQKVEFLVSFYNNEISEKSEIFDDQFSVERPDGSNFTLKIRSTKLEDSAMYFCASSGQAGGLQETQYFGPGTRLLVL.

This clonotype appeared a few times. The genes are TRBV7-8 and TRBJ1-5, with D possibly being TRBD1 (5 bases). The V end was cut by 4 bases, the J end by 3 bases, with 13 bases between. The CDR3 has 15 residues. Germline assignment: CDR1 SGHVS and CDR2 FQNEAQ. The CDR3 reads CASSSRARDNQPQHF. CDR3 sequence (DNA): TGTGCCAGCAGCTCCAGGGCCCGCGACAATCAGCCCCAGCATTTT.

The chain employs TRBV5-1 and TRBJ2-2; D is perhaps TRBD2 (6 bases). Germline values: CDR1 SGHRS, CDR2 YFSETQ. V lost 2 bases and J lost 4, with 12 bases in between. The CDR3 extends over 15 amino acids. In nucleotides, the CDR3 is TGCGCCAGCAGCTTCGGGGGATTGGGCACCGGGGAGCTGTTTTTT. This sequence encodes CASSFGGLGTGELFF.

This clonotype was observed a handful of times. The chain couples TRBV11-1 to TRBJ1-6; 7 bases agree with TRBD1. This CDR3 is built from 15 residues. With 7 bases clipped from V and 8 bases from J, the junction kept 11 bases outside the gene matches. Germline CDR1 SGHAT, CDR2 FQDESV (reference sequence). CDR3 in amino acids: CASTTTRRGDSPLHF. CDR3 sequence (DNA): TGTGCCAGCACTACAACGCGCAGGGGGGATTCACCCCTCCACTTT.

The J gene is TRBJ1-2, the V gene TRBV4-1; a possible D gene is TRBD1 (5 bases). V was clipped by 3 bases and J by 6 bases, with 20 bases between them. Germline V CDR1 and CDR2: MGHRA, YSYEKL. The CDR3 runs 16 residues. The CDR3 bases are TGCGCCAGCAGCCAGGCTACAGGAGCCTTCCATCATGGCTACACCTTC. Its protein product is CASSQATGAFHHGYTF.

This clonotype came up a few times. The chain joins TRBV6-6 to TRBJ1-1; D uncertain. Germline V gene sequence: CDR1 MNHNY, CDR2 SVGAGI (reference sequence). This CDR3 contains 14 residues. Deletions cut 6 bases from V and 3 bases from J, with 14 bases between. The CDR3 sequence is CASRTKGAYTEAFF. Here the CDR3 DNA reads TGTGCCAGCAGAACCAAGGGCGCGTACACTGAAGCTTTCTTT.

This chain links TRBV10-3 with TRBJ2-6; tentative D call: TRBD1 (7 bases). V was trimmed by 3 bases and J by 0 bases, leaving 18 bases between them. This CDR3 comprises 19 residues. Germline CDR1 ENHRY, CDR2 SYGVKD. The chain's CDR3 is CAISDLLDRDSSGANVLTF. The CDR3 DNA reads as TGTGCCATCAGTGACCTCCTAGACAGGGACTCCTCTGGGGCCAACGTCCTGACTTTC.